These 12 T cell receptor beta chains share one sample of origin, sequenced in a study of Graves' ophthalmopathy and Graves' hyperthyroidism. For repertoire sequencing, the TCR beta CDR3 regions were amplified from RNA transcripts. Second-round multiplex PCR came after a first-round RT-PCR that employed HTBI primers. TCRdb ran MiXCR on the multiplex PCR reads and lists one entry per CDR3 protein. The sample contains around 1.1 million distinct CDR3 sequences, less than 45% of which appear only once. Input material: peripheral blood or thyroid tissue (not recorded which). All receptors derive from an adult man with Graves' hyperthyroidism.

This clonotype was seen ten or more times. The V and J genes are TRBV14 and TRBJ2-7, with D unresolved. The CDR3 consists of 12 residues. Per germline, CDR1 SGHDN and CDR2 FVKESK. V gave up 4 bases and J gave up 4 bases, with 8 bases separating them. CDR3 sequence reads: CASSPDGYEQYF. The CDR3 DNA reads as TGTGCCAGCAGCCCCGACGGATACGAGCAGTACTTC.

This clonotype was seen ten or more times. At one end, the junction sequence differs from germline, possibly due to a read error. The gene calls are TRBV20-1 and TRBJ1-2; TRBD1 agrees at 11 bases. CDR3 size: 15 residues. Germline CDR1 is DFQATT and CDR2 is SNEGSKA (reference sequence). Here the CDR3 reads CSARGPDRGRELWSF. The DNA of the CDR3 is TGCAGTGCTAGAGGTCCGGACAGGGGGCGAGAACTATGGTCCTTC.

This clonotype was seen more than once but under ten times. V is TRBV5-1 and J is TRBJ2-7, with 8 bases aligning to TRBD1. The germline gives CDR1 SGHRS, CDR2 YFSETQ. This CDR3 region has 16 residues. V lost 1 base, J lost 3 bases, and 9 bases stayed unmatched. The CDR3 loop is CASSLSFLGQDYEQYF. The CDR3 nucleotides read TGCGCCAGCAGCTTGTCTTTCTTGGGACAGGACTACGAGCAGTACTTC.

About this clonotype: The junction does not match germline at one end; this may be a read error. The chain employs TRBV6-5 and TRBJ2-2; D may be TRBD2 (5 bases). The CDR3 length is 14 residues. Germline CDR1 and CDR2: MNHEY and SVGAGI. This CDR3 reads CASTTSGNTGELSW. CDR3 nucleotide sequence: TGTGCCAGCACCACGTCGGGGAACACCGGGGAGCTGTCTTGG.

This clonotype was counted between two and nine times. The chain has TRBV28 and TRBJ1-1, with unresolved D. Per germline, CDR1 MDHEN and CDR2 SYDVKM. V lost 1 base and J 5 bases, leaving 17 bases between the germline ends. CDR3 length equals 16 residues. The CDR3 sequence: CASSLFPHPTQTEAFF. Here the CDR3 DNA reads TGTGCCAGCAGTTTATTCCCCCACCCTACGCAAACTGAAGCTTTCTTT.

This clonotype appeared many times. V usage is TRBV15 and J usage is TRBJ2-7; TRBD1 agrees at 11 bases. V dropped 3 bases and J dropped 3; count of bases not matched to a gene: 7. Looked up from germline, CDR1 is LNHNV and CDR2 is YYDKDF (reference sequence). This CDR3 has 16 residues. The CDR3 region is CATSRTDRGPYYEQYF. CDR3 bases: TGTGCCACCAGCAGGACGGACAGGGGGCCGTACTACGAGCAGTACTTC.

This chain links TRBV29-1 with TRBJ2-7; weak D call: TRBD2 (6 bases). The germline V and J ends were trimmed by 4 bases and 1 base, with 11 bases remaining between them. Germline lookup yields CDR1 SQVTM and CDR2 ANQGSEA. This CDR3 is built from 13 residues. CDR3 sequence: CSVVQRASYEQYF. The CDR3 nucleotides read TGCAGCGTTGTCCAGCGGGCGTCCTACGAGCAGTACTTC.

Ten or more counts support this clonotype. The CDR3 region is CASSQRGGEKLFF. The CDR3 region has the DNA TGTGCCAGTAGTCAACGAGGAGGGGAAAAACTGTTTTTT. The gene calls are TRBV19 and TRBJ1-4; no reliable D call. In germline, CDR1 is LNHDA, CDR2 SQIVND (reference sequence). Trimming pared 5 bases from V and 8 bases from J, leaving 12 bases between. This CDR3 is built from 13 residues.

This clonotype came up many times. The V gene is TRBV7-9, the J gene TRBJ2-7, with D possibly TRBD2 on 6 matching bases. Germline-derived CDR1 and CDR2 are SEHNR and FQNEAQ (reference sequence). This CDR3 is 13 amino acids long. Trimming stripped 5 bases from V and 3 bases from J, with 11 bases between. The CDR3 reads CASSQGLIYEQYF. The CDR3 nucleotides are TGTGCCAGCAGCCAAGGACTAATCTACGAGCAGTACTTC.

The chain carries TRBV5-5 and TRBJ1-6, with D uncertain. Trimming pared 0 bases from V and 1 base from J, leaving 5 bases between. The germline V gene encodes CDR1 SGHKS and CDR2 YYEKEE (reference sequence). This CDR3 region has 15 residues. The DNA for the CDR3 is TGTGCCAGCAGCTTGGACTTATCCTATAATTCACCCCTCCACTTT. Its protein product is CASSLDLSYNSPLHF. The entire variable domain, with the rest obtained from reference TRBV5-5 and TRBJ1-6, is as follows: DAGVTQSPTHLIKTRGQQVTLRCSPISGHKSVSWYQQVLGQGPQFIFQYYEKEERGRGNFPDRFSARQFPNYSSELNVNALLLGDSALYLCASSLDLSYNSPLHFGNGTRLTVT.

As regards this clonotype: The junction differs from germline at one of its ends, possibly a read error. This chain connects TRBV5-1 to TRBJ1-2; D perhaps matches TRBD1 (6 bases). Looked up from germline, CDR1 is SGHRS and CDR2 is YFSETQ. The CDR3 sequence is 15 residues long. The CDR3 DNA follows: TGTGCCAGCAGCGATGGGGGGCTGGGCCCCGGTGGCTACACCTTC. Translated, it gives CASSDGGLGPGGYTF.

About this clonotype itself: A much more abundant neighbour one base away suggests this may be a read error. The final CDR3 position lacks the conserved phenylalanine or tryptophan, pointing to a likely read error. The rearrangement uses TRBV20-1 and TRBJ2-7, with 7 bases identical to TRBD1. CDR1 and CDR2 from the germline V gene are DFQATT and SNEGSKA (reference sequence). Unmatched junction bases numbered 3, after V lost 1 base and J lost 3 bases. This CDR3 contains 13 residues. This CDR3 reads CSARVYRGYEQYL. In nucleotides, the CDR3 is TGCAGTGCTAGAGTGTACAGGGGCTACGAGCAGTACCTC.